The sequence of this T cell receptor beta chain was determined in a study of cytomegalovirus exposure and HLA in healthy donors. PCR involved 60 Vbeta and 13 Jbeta primers. Some clones are missing from TCRdb's copy, which holds only in-frame ones; the method was immunoSEQ multiplex PCR. This sample yields approximately 150,000 clones, of which roughly 74% are seen a single time; less than 5.5% belongs to the top ten. Germline CDR1 is MNHEY and CDR2 is SMNVEV (reference sequence). This CDR3 region has 16 residues. Between the trimmed V and J ends, which lost 3 bases and 3 bases, there was a span of 15 bases.

This clonotype was obtained from a male donor in good health and CMV-seronegative. V and J are TRBV27 and TRBJ2-1, with D possibly TRBD2 on 6 matching bases. Sequencing input: PBMCs. CDR3 nucleotide sequence: TGTGCCAGCAGTTTGGTAGGTATAGCGGACTACAATGAGCAGTTCTTC. This sequence encodes CASSLVGIADYNEQFF.